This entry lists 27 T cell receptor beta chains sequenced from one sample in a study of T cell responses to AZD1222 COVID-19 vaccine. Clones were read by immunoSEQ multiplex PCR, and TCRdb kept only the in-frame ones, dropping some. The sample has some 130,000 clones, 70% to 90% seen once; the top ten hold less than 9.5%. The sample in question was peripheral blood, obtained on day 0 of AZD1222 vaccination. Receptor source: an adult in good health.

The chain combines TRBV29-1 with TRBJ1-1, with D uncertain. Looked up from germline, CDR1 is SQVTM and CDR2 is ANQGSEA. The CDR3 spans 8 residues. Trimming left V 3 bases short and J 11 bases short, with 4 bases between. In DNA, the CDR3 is TGCAGCGTTGAGCGGGCTTTCTTT. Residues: CSVERAFF.

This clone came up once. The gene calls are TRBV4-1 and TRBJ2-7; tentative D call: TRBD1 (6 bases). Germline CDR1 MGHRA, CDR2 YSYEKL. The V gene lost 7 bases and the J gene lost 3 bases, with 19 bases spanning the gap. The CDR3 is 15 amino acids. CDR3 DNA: TGCGCCAGCACCAAACAGGGACACGGGGTCTACGAGCAGTACTTC. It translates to CASTKQGHGVYEQYF.

For the CDR3, the DNA is TGTGCCAGCAGTGTTTGGCGGACAGCTTACAATGAGCAGTTCTTC. Translation gives CASSVWRTAYNEQFF. The chain employs TRBV2 and TRBJ2-1; tentatively, D is TRBD1 (6 bases). Germline V gene lookup returns CDR1 SNHLY and CDR2 FYNNEI. Trimming removed 4 bases at V and 4 bases at J, with 14 bases between. There are 15 residues in the CDR3.

The CDR3 DNA reads as TGTGCCAGTAGCCGGGGCGCAGATACGCAGTATTTT. This gives the protein CASSRGADTQYF. The chain carries TRBV19 and TRBJ2-3; D is perhaps TRBD1 or TRBD2 (5 bases each). Germline V lookup: CDR1 LNHDA, CDR2 SQIVND (reference sequence). Trimming took 6 bases from V and 4 from J, leaving 8 bases between them. The CDR3 loop spans 12 amino acids. Supplemented by reference TRBV19 and TRBJ2-3, the full variable domain reads DGGITQSPKYLFRKEGQNVTLSCEQNLNHDAMYWYRQDPGQGLRLIYYSQIVNDFQKGDIAEGYSVSREKKESFPLTVTSAQKNPTAFYLCASSRGADTQYFGPGTRLTVL.

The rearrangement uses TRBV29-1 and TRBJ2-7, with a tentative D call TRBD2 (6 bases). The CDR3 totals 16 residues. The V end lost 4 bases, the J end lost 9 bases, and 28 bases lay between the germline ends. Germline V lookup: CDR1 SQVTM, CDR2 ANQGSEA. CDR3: CSVGTVRGGTDGPQYF. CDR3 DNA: TGCAGCGTTGGAACGGTACGAGGAGGGACGGACGGTCCGCAGTACTTC.

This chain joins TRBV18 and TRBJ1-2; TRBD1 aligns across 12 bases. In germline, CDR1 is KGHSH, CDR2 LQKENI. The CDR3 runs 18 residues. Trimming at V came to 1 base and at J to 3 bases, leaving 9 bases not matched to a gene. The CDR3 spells CASSPLTGTGGLDYGYTF. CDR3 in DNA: TGTGCCAGCTCACCACTCACCGGGACAGGGGGCTTGGACTATGGCTACACCTTC.

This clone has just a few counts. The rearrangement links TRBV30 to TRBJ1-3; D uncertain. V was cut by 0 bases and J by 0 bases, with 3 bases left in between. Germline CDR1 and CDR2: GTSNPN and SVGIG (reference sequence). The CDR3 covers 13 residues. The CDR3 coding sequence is TGTGCCTGGAGTGTACTCTCTGGAAACACCATATATTTT. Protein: CAWSVLSGNTIYF.

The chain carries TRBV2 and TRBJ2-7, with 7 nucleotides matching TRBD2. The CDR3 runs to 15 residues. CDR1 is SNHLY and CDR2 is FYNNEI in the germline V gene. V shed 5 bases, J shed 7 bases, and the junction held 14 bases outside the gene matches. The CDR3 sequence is CASSPPSGGPMEQYF. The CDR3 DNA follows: TGTGCCAGCAGTCCCCCTAGCGGAGGCCCAATGGAGCAGTACTTC.

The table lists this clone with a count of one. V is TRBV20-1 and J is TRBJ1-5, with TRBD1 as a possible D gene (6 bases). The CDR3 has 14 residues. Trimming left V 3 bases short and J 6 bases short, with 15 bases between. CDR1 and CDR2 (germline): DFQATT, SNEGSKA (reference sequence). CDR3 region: CSASVGGAGQPQHF. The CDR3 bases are TGCAGTGCTAGTGTGGGGGGCGCGGGTCAGCCCCAGCATTTT.

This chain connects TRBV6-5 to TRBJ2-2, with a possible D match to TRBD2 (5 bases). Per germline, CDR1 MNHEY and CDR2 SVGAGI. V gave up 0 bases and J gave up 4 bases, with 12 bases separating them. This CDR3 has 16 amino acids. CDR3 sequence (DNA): TGTGCCAGCAGTTACTCGGGTGGGAGCGTCACCGGGGAGCTGTTTTTT. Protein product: CASSYSGGSVTGELFF.

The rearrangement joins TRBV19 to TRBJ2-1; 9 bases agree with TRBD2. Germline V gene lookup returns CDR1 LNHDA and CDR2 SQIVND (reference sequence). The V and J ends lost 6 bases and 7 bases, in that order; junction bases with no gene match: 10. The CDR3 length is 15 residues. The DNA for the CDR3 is TGTGCCAGTAGCTTGGCGGGAGGGAAAGGGAATGAGCAGTTCTTC. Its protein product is CASSLAGGKGNEQFF.

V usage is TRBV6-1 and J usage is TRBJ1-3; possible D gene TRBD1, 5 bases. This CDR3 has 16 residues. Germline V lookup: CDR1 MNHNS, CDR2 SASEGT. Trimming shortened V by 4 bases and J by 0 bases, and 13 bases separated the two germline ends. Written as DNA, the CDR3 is TGTGCCAGCAGTGGGGGGGACGCGGCCTCTGGAAACACCATATATTTT. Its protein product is CASSGGDAASGNTIYF.

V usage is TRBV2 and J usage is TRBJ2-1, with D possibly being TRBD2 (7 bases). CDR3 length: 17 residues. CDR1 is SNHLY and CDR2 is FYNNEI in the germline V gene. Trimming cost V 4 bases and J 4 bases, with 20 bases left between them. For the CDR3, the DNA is TGTGCCAGCAGTGGGGGGGGCAGGGCATCCTCGTACAATGAGCAGTTCTTC. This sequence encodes CASSGGGRASSYNEQFF.

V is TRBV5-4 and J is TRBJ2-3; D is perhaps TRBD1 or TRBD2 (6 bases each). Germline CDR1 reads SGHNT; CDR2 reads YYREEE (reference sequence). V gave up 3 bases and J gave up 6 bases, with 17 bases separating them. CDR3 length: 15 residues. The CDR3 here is CASSSDGGGLDTQYF. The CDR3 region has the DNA TGTGCCAGCAGCTCGGACGGGGGCGGGTTGGATACGCAGTATTTT. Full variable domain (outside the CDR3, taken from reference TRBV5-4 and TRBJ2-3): ETGVTQSPTHLIKTRGQQVTLRCSSQSGHNTVSWYQQALGQGPQFIFQYYREEENGRGNFPPRFSGLQFPNYSSELNVNALELDDSALYLCASSSDGGGLDTQYFGPGTRLTVL.

The CDR3 DNA sequence: TGTGCCAGCAGCCCTGATGGACAGGTCCAAAACTATGGCTACACCTTC. This translates into CASSPDGQVQNYGYTF. The chain links TRBV11-2 to TRBJ1-2; 7 bases agree with TRBD1. V trimming: 5 bases; J trimming: 2 bases; junction bases outside the gene matches: 11. Germline assignment: CDR1 SGHAT and CDR2 FQNNGV. The CDR3 loop spans 16 amino acids.

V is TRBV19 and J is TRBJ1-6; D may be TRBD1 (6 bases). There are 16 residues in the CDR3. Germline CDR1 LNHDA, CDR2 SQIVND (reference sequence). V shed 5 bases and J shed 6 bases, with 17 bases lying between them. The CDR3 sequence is CASSLQGPSGNSPLHF. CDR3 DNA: TGTGCCAGTAGTCTCCAGGGGCCCTCGGGTAATTCACCCCTCCACTTT.

DNA of the CDR3: TGTGCCACCAGCAGAGATAAAGGGCCAAATGAAAAACTGTTTTTT. Protein sequence: CATSRDKGPNEKLFF. The chain carries TRBV15 and TRBJ1-4; no definite D call. Germline V gene lookup returns CDR1 LNHNV and CDR2 YYDKDF (reference sequence). The CDR3 loop spans 15 amino acids. V lost 0 bases to trimming and J lost 5 bases, with 10 bases between them.

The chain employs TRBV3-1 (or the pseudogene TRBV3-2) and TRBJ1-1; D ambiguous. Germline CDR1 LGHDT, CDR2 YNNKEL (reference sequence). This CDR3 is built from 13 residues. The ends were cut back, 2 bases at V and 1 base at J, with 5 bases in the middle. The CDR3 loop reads CASSQFRNTEAFF. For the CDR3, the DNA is TGTGCCAGCAGCCAATTTCGGAACACTGAAGCTTTCTTT.

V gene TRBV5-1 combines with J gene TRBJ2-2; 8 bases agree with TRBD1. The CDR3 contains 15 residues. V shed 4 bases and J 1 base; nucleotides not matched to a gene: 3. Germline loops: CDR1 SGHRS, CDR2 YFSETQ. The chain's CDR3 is CASSRTGMNTGELFF. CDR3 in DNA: TGCGCCAGCAGCCGGACAGGGATGAACACCGGGGAGCTGTTTTTT. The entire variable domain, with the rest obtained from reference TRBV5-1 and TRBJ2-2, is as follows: KAGVTQTPRYLIKTRGQQVTLSCSPISGHRSVSWYQQTPGQGLQFLFEYFSETQRNKGNFPGRFSGRQFSNSRSEMNVSTLELGDSALYLCASSRTGMNTGELFFGEGSRLTVL.

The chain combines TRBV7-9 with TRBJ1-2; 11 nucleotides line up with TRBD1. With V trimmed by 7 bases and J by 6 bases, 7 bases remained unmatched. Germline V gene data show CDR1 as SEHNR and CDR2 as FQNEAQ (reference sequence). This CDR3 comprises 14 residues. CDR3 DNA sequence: TGTGCCAGCAATCCAGGACAGGGGGCAGATGGCTACACCTTC. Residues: CASNPGQGADGYTF. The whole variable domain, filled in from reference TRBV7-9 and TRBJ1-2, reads DTGVSQNPRHKITKRGQNVTFRCDPISEHNRLYWYRQTLGQGPEFLTYFQNEAQLEKSRLLSDRFSAERPKGSFSTLEIQRTEQGDSAMYLCASNPGQGADGYTFGSGTRLTVV.

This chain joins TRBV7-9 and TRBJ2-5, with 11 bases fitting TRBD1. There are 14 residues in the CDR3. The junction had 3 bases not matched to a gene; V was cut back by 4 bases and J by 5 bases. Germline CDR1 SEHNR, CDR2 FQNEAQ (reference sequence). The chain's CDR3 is CASSYGTGGETQYF. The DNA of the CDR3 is TGTGCCAGCAGCTACGGGACAGGGGGGGAGACCCAGTACTTC.

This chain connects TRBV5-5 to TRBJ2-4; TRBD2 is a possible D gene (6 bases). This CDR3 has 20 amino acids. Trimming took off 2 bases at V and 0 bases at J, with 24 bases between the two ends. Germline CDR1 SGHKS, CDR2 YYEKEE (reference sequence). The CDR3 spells CASSFPRWAGSTLAKNIQYF. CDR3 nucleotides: TGTGCCAGCAGCTTCCCCCGGTGGGCGGGGTCAACACTAGCCAAAAACATTCAGTACTTC. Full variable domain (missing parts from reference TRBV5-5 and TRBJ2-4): DAGVTQSPTHLIKTRGQQVTLRCSPISGHKSVSWYQQVLGQGPQFIFQYYEKEERGRGNFPDRFSARQFPNYSSELNVNALLLGDSALYLCASSFPRWAGSTLAKNIQYFGAGTRLSVL.

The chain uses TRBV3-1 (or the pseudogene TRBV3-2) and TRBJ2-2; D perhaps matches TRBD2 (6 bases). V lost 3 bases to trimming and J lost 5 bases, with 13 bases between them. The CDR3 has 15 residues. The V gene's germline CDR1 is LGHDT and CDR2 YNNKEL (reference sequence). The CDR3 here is CASSQVGSGTGELFF. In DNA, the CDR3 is TGTGCCAGCAGCCAGGTCGGGAGCGGTACCGGGGAGCTGTTTTTT.

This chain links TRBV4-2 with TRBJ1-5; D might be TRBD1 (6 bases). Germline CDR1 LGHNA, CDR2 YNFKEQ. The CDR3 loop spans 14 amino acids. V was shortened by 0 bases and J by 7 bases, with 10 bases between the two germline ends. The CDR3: CASSQDGQNQPQHF. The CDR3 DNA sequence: TGTGCCAGCAGCCAAGATGGACAGAACCAGCCCCAGCATTTT.

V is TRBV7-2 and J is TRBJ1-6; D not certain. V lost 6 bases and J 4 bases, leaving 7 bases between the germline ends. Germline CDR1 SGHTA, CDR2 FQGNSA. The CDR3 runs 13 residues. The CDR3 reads CASSFEYNSPLHF. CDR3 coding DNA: TGTGCCAGCAGTTTCGAATATAATTCACCCCTCCACTTT.

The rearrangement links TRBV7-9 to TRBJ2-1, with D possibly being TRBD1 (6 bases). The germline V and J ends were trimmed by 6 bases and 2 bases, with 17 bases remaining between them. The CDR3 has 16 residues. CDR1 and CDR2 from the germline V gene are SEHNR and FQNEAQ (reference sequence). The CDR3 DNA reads TGTGCCAGCAGACTACAGGGCCCCGGAACCTACAATGAGCAGTTCTTC. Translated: CASRLQGPGTYNEQFF.

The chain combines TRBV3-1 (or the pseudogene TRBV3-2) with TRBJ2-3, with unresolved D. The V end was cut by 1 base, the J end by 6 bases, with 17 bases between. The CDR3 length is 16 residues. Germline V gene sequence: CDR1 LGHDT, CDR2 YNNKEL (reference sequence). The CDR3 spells CASSQGGLPLVDTQYF. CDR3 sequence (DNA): TGTGCCAGCAGCCAAGGTGGCTTGCCCCTCGTTGATACGCAGTATTTT.